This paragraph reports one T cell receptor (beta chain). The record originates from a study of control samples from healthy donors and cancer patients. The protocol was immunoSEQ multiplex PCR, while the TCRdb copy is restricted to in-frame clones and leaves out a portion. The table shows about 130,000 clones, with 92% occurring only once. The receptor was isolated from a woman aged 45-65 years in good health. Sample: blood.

In DNA, the CDR3 is TGTGCCACCAGCAGAGATAAGGGTTACAATCAGCCCCAGCATTTT. Protein product: CATSRDKGYNQPQHF. This sequence joins TRBV15 and TRBJ1-5; D remains unclear. The germline CDR1 and CDR2 sequences are LNHNV and YYDKDF (reference sequence). Trimming removed 0 bases at V and 3 bases at J, with 9 bases between. This CDR3 contains 15 residues.